A selection of T cell receptor beta chains follows, all from one sample in a study of siplizumab effects on memory and regulatory T cells. Repertoires were generated with immunoSEQ multiplex PCR, while TCRdb's copy carries only in-frame clones and drops some. This sample yields around 95,000 clones, of which approximately 94% are seen a single time; 1% to 1.5% belongs to the top ten. Sequencing input: non-Treg CD4+ T cells sorted from blood. All receptors come from a human donor in good health. The CDR3 runs from the conserved cysteine through the conserved F or W. A D gene is named only where the DNA matches it firmly. Clone size is shown for a subset of rows, as once, few, many or a class of expanded clone.

D | J | size | V | CDR3 | DNA
- | TRBJ2-7 | - | TRBV4-1 | CASSQDFPRSQYEQYF | TGCGCCAGCAGCCAAGATTTCCCGCGGTCTCAGTACGAGCAGTACTTC
- | TRBJ2-5 | - | TRBV7-2 | CASSSSTGSRGTQYF | TGTGCCAGCAGCTCGAGCACGGGGAGCCGGGGGACCCAGTACTTC
- | TRBJ2-2 | - | TRBV5-1 | CASSPVAGELFF | TGCGCCAGCAGCCCGGTCGCAGGGGAGCTGTTTTTT
TRBD1 | TRBJ1-2 | - | TRBV18 | CASSPGLTGYEGGYTF | TGTGCCAGCTCACCAGGCTTGACAGGGTACGAGGGTGGCTACACCTTC
- | TRBJ2-6 | - | TRBV11-1 | CASSSYGWTARSGANVLTF | TGTGCCAGCAGCTCCTACGGCTGGACGGCCCGCTCTGGGGCCAACGTCCTGACTTTC
TRBD2 | TRBJ2-7 | - | TRBV7-2 | CASSQGLAGATEQYF | TGTGCCAGCAGCCAGGGACTAGCGGGAGCAACCGAGCAGTACTTC
TRBD2 | TRBJ2-3 | - | TRBV4-1 | CASSRYRMTSDYYTSTDTQYF | TGCGCCAGCAGCCGATATCGGATGACTAGCGACTATTATACTAGCACAGATACGCAGTATTTT
TRBD2 | TRBJ2-1 | - | TRBV5-1 | CASSEGLARNNGQFF | TGCGCCAGCAGCGAGGGACTAGCGCGAAACAATGGGCAGTTCTTC
- | TRBJ2-7 | - | TRBV7-6 | CASSLYSYEQYF | TGTGCCAGCAGCTTATACAGCTACGAGCAGTACTTC
- | TRBJ1-5 | - | TRBV18 | CASSLSAGEEPQHF | TGTGCCAGCTCACTGTCGGCGGGGGAAGAGCCCCAGCATTTT
- | TRBJ1-5 | - | TRBV30 | CAWSALRYSNQPQHF | TGTGCCTGGAGTGCTCTCAGATATAGCAATCAGCCCCAGCATTTT
- | TRBJ1-5 | - | TRBV6-5 | CASSYSQTYQPQHF | TGTGCCAGCAGTTACTCGCAGACCTATCAGCCCCAGCATTTT
TRBD1 | TRBJ2-4 | - | TRBV2 | CASSGDRGLVKNIQYF | TGTGCCAGCAGCGGGGACAGGGGGTTAGTCAAAAACATTCAGTACTTC
- | TRBJ2-1 | - | TRBV18 | CASSLTGNEQFF | TGTGCCAGCTCACTTACAGGTAATGAGCAGTTCTTC
TRBD1 | TRBJ1-1 | - | TRBV6-5 | CASSATGGTEAFF | TGTGCCAGCAGTGCAACAGGGGGCACTGAAGCTTTCTTT
TRBD2 | TRBJ2-2 | - | TRBV29-1 | CSVAGTSGRSVRGELFF | TGCAGCGTTGCAGGGACTAGCGGGAGATCTGTGCGCGGGGAGCTGTTTTTT
TRBD1 | TRBJ2-3 | - | TRBV2 | CASSPRTGGRTDTQYF | TGTGCCAGCAGTCCTCGGACAGGGGGGCGCACAGATACGCAGTATTTT
- | TRBJ2-7 | - | TRBV5-1 | CASSSALGASYEQCF | TGCGCCAGCAGTTCCGCCCTAGGGGCTTCCTACGAGCAGTGCTTC
- | TRBJ2-7 | - | TRBV7-9 | CASSLAGSSYEQYF | TGTGCCAGCAGCTTGGCAGGTAGCTCCTACGAGCAGTACTTC
- | TRBJ1-1 | - | TRBV29-1 | CSVDGVRSGTEAFF | TGCAGCGTTGACGGGGTTCGGTCGGGCACTGAAGCTTTCTTT
- | TRBJ2-2 | once | TRBV19 | CASSIGPGSTGELFF | TGTGCCAGTAGTATAGGCCCAGGGAGCACCGGGGAGCTGTTTTTT
- | TRBJ2-3 | - | TRBV28 | CASSPIGVWRDGTDTQYF | TGTGCCAGCAGTCCAATAGGGGTGTGGAGGGATGGCACAGATACGCAGTATTTT
- | TRBJ2-2 | - | TRBV7-2 | CASSLSMGRNTGELFF | TGTGCCAGCAGCTTAAGCATGGGTCGGAACACCGGGGAGCTGTTTTTT